This T cell receptor beta chain was recorded in a study of cytomegalovirus exposure and HLA in healthy donors. About this clone: Its antigen is not known.

The study's findings and limits: First-cohort TCR clusters tended to co-occur in the 90 to 150 validation repertoires, a later analysis found.

The table came from immunoSEQ multiplex PCR; TCRdb's copy has only in-frame clones and leaves some out. The table lists under 200,000 clones, roughly 81% of them singletons. Sequencing was done on a sample of PBMCs. The TCR comes from a young woman in good health and CMV-seronegative.

The CDR3 DNA is TGCGCCAGCAGTGCAGGGAAGGACTATGGCTACACCTTC. Its protein is CASSAGKDYGYTF. V and J are TRBV10-1 and TRBJ1-2; tentatively, D is TRBD1 (5 bases). V was shortened by 4 bases and J by 3 bases, with 9 bases between the two germline ends. This CDR3 is 13 amino acids long. Looked up from germline, CDR1 is WNHNN and CDR2 is SYGVQD (reference sequence).